The 30 T cell receptor beta chains in this list originate from one sample, sequenced in a study of cytomegalovirus exposure and HLA in healthy donors. Primers included in the PCR were 60 Vbeta and 13 Jbeta primers. Repertoires were generated with immunoSEQ multiplex PCR, while TCRdb's copy carries only in-frame clones and drops some. The sample holds over 150,000 clones, around 68% seen once. Material: PBMCs. These receptors came from a middle-aged woman in good health and CMV-seropositive.

V and J are TRBV28 and TRBJ2-1; TRBD2 aligns across 7 bases. Germline V gives CDR1 MDHEN, CDR2 SYDVKM. The CDR3 loop spans 16 amino acids. After removal of 6 bases from V and 3 bases from J, the junction contained 11 bases not matched to a gene. CDR3 nucleotides: TGTGCCAGCAGAGTTGTAGGACTAGAGGTCTACAATGAGCAGTTCTTC. Its translation: CASRVVGLEVYNEQFF.

This clone was found a few times. This chain uses TRBV29-1 with TRBJ2-7; 11 nucleotides line up with TRBD1. Losses at the gene ends were 3 bases for V and 4 bases for J; bases not matched to a gene: 2. The germline V gene has CDR1 SQVTM and CDR2 ANQGSEA. The CDR3 runs 13 residues. The CDR3 protein is CSVDGTGGYEQYF. CDR3 in DNA: TGCAGCGTTGATGGGACAGGGGGGTACGAGCAGTACTTC.

As for this clone: A junction end diverges from the germline sequence, so it may reflect a read error. The chain has TRBV6-5 and TRBJ1-2; TRBD1 matches at 9 bases. This CDR3 has 15 residues. Per germline, CDR1 MNHEY and CDR2 SVGAGI. DNA of the CDR3: TGTGCCAGCAGGAAACCGGGACAGGGTAGTTATGGCTACCCCTTC. Translating gives CASRKPGQGSYGYPF.

The CDR3 loop is CASSETGTGGQETQYF. CDR3 bases: TGTGCCAGCAGTGAAACGGGGACAGGGGGGCAAGAGACCCAGTACTTC. The rearrangement uses TRBV2 and TRBJ2-5; TRBD1 aligns across 11 bases. V dropped 2 bases and J dropped 2; count of bases not matched to a gene: 4. The germline V gene has CDR1 SNHLY and CDR2 FYNNEI. The CDR3 runs 16 residues.

This sequence joins TRBV28 and TRBJ2-3; a possible D gene is TRBD2 (5 bases). The germline gives CDR1 MDHEN, CDR2 SYDVKM. Trimming cost V 7 bases and J 9 bases, with 20 bases left between them. The CDR3 has 14 amino acids. CDR3 sequence: CASISGGSRSTQYF. CDR3 bases: TGTGCCAGCATATCTGGCGGGTCTAGGAGCACGCAGTATTTT.

This chain joins TRBV19 and TRBJ1-1; 7 bases are a match to TRBD1. Germline V gene data show CDR1 as LNHDA and CDR2 as SQIVND (reference sequence). V lost 6 bases to trimming and J lost 5 bases; unmatched junction nucleotides: 9. This CDR3 comprises 14 residues. The CDR3 region is CASRITGARTEAFF. The CDR3 DNA is TGTGCCAGTAGGATTACAGGGGCTAGGACTGAAGCTTTCTTT. Combining the CDR3 with reference TRBV19 and TRBJ1-1 gives the whole variable domain DGGITQSPKYLFRKEGQNVTLSCEQNLNHDAMYWYRQDPGQGLRLIYYSQIVNDFQKGDIAEGYSVSREKKESFPLTVTSAQKNPTAFYLCASRITGARTEAFFGQGTRLTVV.

The CDR3 DNA reads as TGTGCCAGCAGCCCCAGGCCTAACCAGAACACTGAAGCTTTCTTT. Encoded protein: CASSPRPNQNTEAFF. The chain is built from TRBV7-2 and TRBJ1-1; D remains ambiguous. Germline CDR1 SGHTA, CDR2 FQGNSA. V shed 5 bases and J shed 1 base, with 14 bases lying between them. This CDR3 is 15 amino acids long. Full variable domain (outside the CDR3, taken from reference TRBV7-2 and TRBJ1-1): GAGVSQSPSNKVTEKGKDVELRCDPISGHTALYWYRQSLGQGLEFLIYFQGNSAPDKSGLPSDRFSAERTGGSVSTLTIQRTQQEDSAVYLCASSPRPNQNTEAFFGQGTRLTVV.

The J gene is TRBJ2-1, the V gene TRBV5-1, with 7 bases that match TRBD2. CDR1 and CDR2 (germline): SGHRS, YFSETQ. The CDR3 is 16 residues long. Losses at the gene ends were 0 bases for V and 2 bases for J; bases not matched to a gene: 5. The CDR3 nucleotides read TGCGCCAGCAGCTTGGTTGCGGGAGAAACCTACAATGAGCAGTTCTTC. Translated, it gives CASSLVAGETYNEQFF.

The chain links TRBV6-4 to TRBJ1-2, with D tentatively TRBD1 (5 bases). CDR1 is MRHNA and CDR2 is SNTAGT in the germline V gene. The germline V and J ends were trimmed by 4 bases and 6 bases, with 15 bases remaining between them. The CDR3 totals 14 residues. The CDR3 region is CASSVIAGGDGYTF. CDR3 in DNA: TGTGCCAGCAGTGTGATCGCGGGGGGGGATGGCTACACCTTC.

V and J are TRBV15 and TRBJ1-1, with D uncertain. This CDR3 has 14 residues. The V end lost 8 bases, the J end lost 4 bases, and 17 bases lay between the germline ends. Germline values: CDR1 LNHNV, CDR2 YYDKDF (reference sequence). CDR3 amino acids: CATSGLKGLTEAFF. The CDR3 DNA reads TGTGCCACCTCAGGACTAAAGGGTCTCACTGAAGCTTTCTTT.

V and J are TRBV2 and TRBJ2-1; 12 bases fit TRBD2. The CDR3 consists of 15 residues. V was clipped by 6 bases and J by 8 bases; unmatched bases: 8. CDR1 and CDR2 from the germline V gene are SNHLY and FYNNEI. The CDR3 nucleotides are TGTGCCAGCAGACACCGGACTAGCGGGGAACATGAGCAGTTCTTC. Protein product: CASRHRTSGEHEQFF.

This sequence joins TRBV18 and TRBJ2-6; D not resolved. With 1 base removed from V and 1 base from J, the gap between germline ends came to 5 bases. The V gene's germline CDR1 is KGHSH and CDR2 LQKENI. The length of the CDR3 is 15 residues. As DNA, the CDR3 is TGTGCCAGCTCACCACGAGTATCTGGGGCCAACGTCCTGACTTTC. The encoded protein is CASSPRVSGANVLTF.

The J gene is TRBJ2-1, the V gene TRBV9, with 7 positions matching TRBD1. This CDR3 is built from 15 residues. Germline CDR1 is SGDLS and CDR2 is YYNGEE. Trimming removed 2 bases from V and 1 base from J; junction bases left unmatched: 3. CDR3 amino acids: CASSVEGASYNEQFF. The CDR3 DNA sequence: TGTGCCAGCAGCGTCGAGGGGGCGTCCTACAATGAGCAGTTCTTC.

J is TRBJ1-1 and V is TRBV6-4; D is possibly TRBD1 (5 bases). V was pared by 4 bases and J by 1 base, with 7 bases between. Germline CDR1 and CDR2: MRHNA and SNTAGT. This CDR3 has 13 amino acids. Here the CDR3 DNA reads TGTGCCAGCAGTGCACAGGAGAACACTGAAGCTTTCTTT. Protein product: CASSAQENTEAFF.

The rearrangement joins TRBV27 to TRBJ2-7; TRBD2 agrees at 9 bases. Germline assignment: CDR1 MNHEY and CDR2 SMNVEV (reference sequence). J was trimmed by 6 bases and V by 8 bases; bases with no gene match: 14. The CDR3 loop spans 15 amino acids. CDR3 residues: CASQSLAGTLGEQYF. In DNA form, the CDR3 reads TGTGCCAGCCAATCTCTAGCGGGAACCCTCGGCGAGCAGTACTTC.

The rearrangement links TRBV6-6 to TRBJ2-3; 9 bases agree with TRBD2. The CDR3 length is 15 residues. After removal of 7 bases from V and 0 bases from J, the junction contained 5 bases not matched to a gene. Germline CDR1 is MNHNY and CDR2 is SVGAGI (reference sequence). Here the CDR3 DNA reads TGTGCCAGCATGAGCGGGGGGCTAAGCACAGATACGCAGTATTTT. As protein: CASMSGGLSTDTQYF.

The rearrangement joins TRBV4-1 to TRBJ2-2, with a weak D call TRBD1 (5 bases). V lost 0 bases to trimming and J lost 0 bases, with 14 bases between them. The CDR3 length is 18 residues. The germline CDR1 and CDR2 sequences are MGHRA and YSYEKL. The CDR3, as DNA: TGCGCCAGCAGCCAAGATAGGTGGCAGGGCCCGAACACCGGGGAGCTGTTTTTT. It translates to CASSQDRWQGPNTGELFF.

There are a few counts of this clone. The gene calls are TRBV6-5 and TRBJ2-1, with D possibly being TRBD2 (5 bases). CDR1 and CDR2 from the germline V gene are MNHEY and SVGAGI. The CDR3 contains 14 residues. Deletions cut 5 bases from V and 4 bases from J, with 12 bases between. CDR3 region: CASSTGKGYNEQFF. In DNA, the CDR3 is TGTGCCAGCAGTACGGGGAAGGGATACAATGAGCAGTTCTTC.

This clone was seen a handful of times. The rearrangement joins TRBV4-1 to TRBJ2-5; tentatively, D is TRBD2 (6 bases). The CDR3 totals 16 residues. The V gene lost 5 bases and the J gene lost 1 base, with 17 bases spanning the gap. The germline V gene has CDR1 MGHRA and CDR2 YSYEKL. As DNA, the CDR3 is TGCGCCAGCAGCTTAGGAATCCACGGGGGCCAAGAGACCCAGTACTTC. This gives the protein CASSLGIHGGQETQYF.

The CDR3 region is CASSQDRVGYEQYF. DNA for the CDR3: TGCGCCAGCAGCCAAGATCGCGTCGGCTACGAGCAGTACTTC. The chain couples TRBV4-3 to TRBJ2-7; D unresolved. The V and J ends lost 0 bases and 3 bases respectively, with 9 bases between them. This CDR3 comprises 14 residues. Germline assignment: CDR1 LGHNA and CDR2 YSLEER.

The V and J genes are TRBV5-4 and TRBJ2-3; tentative D call: TRBD2 (6 bases). This CDR3 region has 15 residues. V lost 4 bases and J 3 bases, leaving 15 bases between the germline ends. Germline values: CDR1 SGHNT, CDR2 YYREEE (reference sequence). The CDR3 reads CASSPSGDGTDTQYF. The CDR3 nucleotides read TGTGCCAGCAGCCCCTCGGGAGATGGGACAGATACGCAGTATTTT.

The J gene is TRBJ2-7, the V gene TRBV6-6, with unresolved D. The germline V gene has CDR1 MNHNY and CDR2 SVGAGI (reference sequence). Deletions cut 4 bases from V and 6 bases from J, with 16 bases between. The CDR3 sequence is 14 residues long. CDR3 region: CASSFLSTGGEQYF. In DNA form, the CDR3 reads TGTGCCAGCAGTTTCCTTTCGACGGGTGGCGAGCAGTACTTC.

V and J are TRBV9 and TRBJ2-6; possibly TRBD1 for D (5 bases). Between the trimmed V and J ends, which lost 0 bases and 1 base, there was a span of 14 bases. CDR3 length: 18 amino acids. CDR1 and CDR2 (germline): SGDLS, YYNGEE. CDR3 in amino acids: CASSVVQARVSGANVLTF. For the CDR3, the DNA is TGTGCCAGCAGCGTAGTACAGGCCCGGGTTTCTGGGGCCAACGTCCTGACTTTC.

Only a few counts were recorded for this clone. V is TRBV13 and J is TRBJ1-3; D gene unclear. Germline lookup yields CDR1 PRHDT and CDR2 FYEKMQ (reference sequence). Trimming took 5 bases from V and 0 from J, leaving 14 bases between them. The CDR3 length is 16 residues. The CDR3, as DNA: TGTGCCAGCAGCCCCGTTAGAACAGTCTCTGGAAACACCATATATTTT. Its protein product is CASSPVRTVSGNTIYF.

The chain recombines TRBV6-6 with TRBJ1-2; 7 nucleotides align to TRBD1. Germline CDR1 MNHNY, CDR2 SVGAGI (reference sequence). This CDR3 has 12 residues. With V trimmed by 5 bases and J by 8 bases, 5 bases remained unmatched. DNA for the CDR3: TGTGCCAGCAGTGGGACAGCCGGCGGCTACACCTTC. Translating gives CASSGTAGGYTF.

The DNA of the CDR3 is TGTGCCAGCAGCATACTTGACTCTACCACCGGGGAGCTGTTTTTT. Translating it yields CASSILDSTTGELFF. V usage is TRBV28 and J usage is TRBJ2-2; D uncertain. CDR1 is MDHEN and CDR2 is SYDVKM in the germline V gene. The length of the CDR3 is 15 residues. With 6 bases removed from V and 4 bases from J, the gap between germline ends came to 15 bases.

J is TRBJ1-5 and V is TRBV6-5; D not certain. V was pared by 6 bases and J by 3 bases, with 12 bases between. Per germline, CDR1 MNHEY and CDR2 SVGAGI. The CDR3 is made up of 14 amino acids. CDR3 loop: CASRGGQPNQPQHF. CDR3 DNA: TGTGCCAGCAGAGGCGGGCAGCCCAATCAGCCCCAGCATTTT.

The chain is built from TRBV7-2 and TRBJ2-7; 10 nucleotides align to TRBD2. With 4 bases clipped from V and 3 bases from J, the junction kept 6 bases outside the gene matches. CDR1 is SGHTA and CDR2 is FQGNSA in the germline V gene. This CDR3 has 15 residues. Here the CDR3 reads CASSSPGLASYEQYF. CDR3 nucleotide sequence: TGTGCCAGCAGCTCTCCGGGACTAGCGAGCTACGAGCAGTACTTC.

The chain joins TRBV7-9 to TRBJ2-3, with D possibly matching TRBD1 (5 bases). CDR1 SEHNR and CDR2 FQNEAQ come from the germline V gene (reference sequence). The ends were cut back, 3 bases at V and 9 bases at J, with 13 bases in the middle. The CDR3 sequence is 13 residues long. CDR3 residues: CASSFGHGETQYF. The CDR3 coding sequence is TGTGCCAGCAGCTTTGGACACGGAGAGACGCAGTATTTT.

The V gene is TRBV5-8, the J gene TRBJ1-5; D is uncertain. V gave up 4 bases and J gave up 4 bases, with 18 bases separating them. Germline CDR1 is SGHTS and CDR2 is YDEGEE. The CDR3 is 16 residues long. CDR3 region: CASSPTRAARNQPQHF. DNA of the CDR3: TGTGCCAGCAGCCCGACTAGGGCGGCCCGGAATCAGCCCCAGCATTTT.